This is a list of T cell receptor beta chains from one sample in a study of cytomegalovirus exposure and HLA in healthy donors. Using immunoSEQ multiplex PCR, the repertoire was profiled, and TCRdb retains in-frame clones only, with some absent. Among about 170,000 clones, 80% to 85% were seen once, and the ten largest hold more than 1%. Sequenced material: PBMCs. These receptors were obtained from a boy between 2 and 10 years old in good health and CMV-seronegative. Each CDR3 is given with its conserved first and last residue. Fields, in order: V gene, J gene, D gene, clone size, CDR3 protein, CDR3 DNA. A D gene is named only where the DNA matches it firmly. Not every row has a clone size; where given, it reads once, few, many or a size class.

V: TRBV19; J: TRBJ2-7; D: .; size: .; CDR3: CASSIQGSYEQYF; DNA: TGTGCCAGTAGTATTCAGGGCTCCTACGAGCAGTACTTC
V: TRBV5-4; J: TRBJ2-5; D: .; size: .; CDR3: CASSLGQFQETQYF; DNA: TGTGCCAGCAGCCTAGGACAGTTCCAAGAGACCCAGTACTTC
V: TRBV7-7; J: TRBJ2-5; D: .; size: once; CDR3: CASSPGQQFQETQYF; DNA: TGTGCTAGCAGTCCTGGACAGCAGTTTCAAGAGACCCAGTACTTC
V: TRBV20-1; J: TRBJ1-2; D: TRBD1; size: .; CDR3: CSASYRGGYTF; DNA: TGCAGTGCTAGTTACAGGGGCGGCTACACCTTC
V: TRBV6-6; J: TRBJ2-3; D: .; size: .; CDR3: CASSPRDSTDTQYF; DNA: TGTGCCAGCAGTCCCAGGGACTCCACAGATACGCAGTATTTT
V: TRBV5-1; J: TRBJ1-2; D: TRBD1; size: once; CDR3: CASSPSGTGYGYTF; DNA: TGCGCCAGCAGCCCTTCCGGGACAGGCTATGGCTACACCTTC
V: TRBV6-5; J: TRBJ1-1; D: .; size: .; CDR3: CASSYAGLQNTEAFF; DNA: TGTGCCAGCAGTTACGCAGGGTTACAGAACACTGAAGCTTTCTTT
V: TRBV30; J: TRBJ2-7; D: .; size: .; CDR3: CAWSFSTVNYEQYF; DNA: TGTGCCTGGAGTTTTTCGACAGTTAATTACGAGCAGTACTTC
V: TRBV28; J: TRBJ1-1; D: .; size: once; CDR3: CASSLKRGLMNTEAFF; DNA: TGTGCCAGCAGTTTAAAGCGGGGACTTATGAACACTGAAGCTTTCTTT
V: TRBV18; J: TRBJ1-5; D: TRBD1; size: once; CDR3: CASSPQRPGQGAQPQHF; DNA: TGTGCCAGCTCACCACAAAGGCCGGGACAGGGAGCTCAGCCCCAGCATTTT
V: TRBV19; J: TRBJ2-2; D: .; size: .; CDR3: CASSSGNTGELFF; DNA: TGTGCCAGTAGTAGCGGGAACACCGGGGAGCTGTTTTTT
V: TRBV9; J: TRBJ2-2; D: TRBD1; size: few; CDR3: CASSAGTGGVPGELFF; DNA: TGTGCCAGCAGCGCAGGGACAGGGGGCGTACCCGGGGAGCTGTTTTTT
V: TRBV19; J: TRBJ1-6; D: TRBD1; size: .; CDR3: CASTRTGGNSPLHF; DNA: TGTGCCAGTACCCGGACAGGGGGAAATTCACCCCTCCACTTT
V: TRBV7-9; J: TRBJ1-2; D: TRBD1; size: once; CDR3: CASSQGQFNYGYTF; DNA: TGTGCCAGCAGCCAGGGACAGTTTAACTATGGCTACACCTTC
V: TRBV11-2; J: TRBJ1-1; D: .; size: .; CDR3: CASSGLTGTEAFF; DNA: TGTGCCAGCAGCGGTTTAACGGGCACTGAAGCTTTCTTT
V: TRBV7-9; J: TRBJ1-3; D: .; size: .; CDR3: CASSPWGTGNTIYF; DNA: TGTGCCAGCAGCCCTTGGGGCACTGGAAACACCATATATTTT
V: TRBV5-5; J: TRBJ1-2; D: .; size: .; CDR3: CASSLGQASYGYTF; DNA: TGTGCCAGCAGCTTGGGACAGGCGAGCTATGGCTACACCTTC
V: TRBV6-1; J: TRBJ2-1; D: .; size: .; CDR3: CASTTLHEQFF; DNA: TGTGCCAGCACCACTCTCCATGAGCAGTTCTTC
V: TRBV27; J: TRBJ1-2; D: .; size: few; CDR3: CASSVQEGYGYTF; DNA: TGTGCCAGCAGTGTTCAAGAGGGCTATGGCTACACCTTC
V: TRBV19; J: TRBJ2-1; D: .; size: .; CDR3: CASSPGGAGVTNEQFF; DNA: TGTGCCAGTAGTCCAGGGGGCGCGGGGGTAACCAATGAGCAGTTCTTC
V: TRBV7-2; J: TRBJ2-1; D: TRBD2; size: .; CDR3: CASSLAGSGGALEQFF; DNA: TGTGCCAGCAGCCTCGCCGGGAGCGGGGGGGCCTTAGAGCAGTTCTTC
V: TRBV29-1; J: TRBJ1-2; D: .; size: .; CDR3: CSVEQLYGYTF; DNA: TGCAGCGTTGAGCAGTTATATGGCTACACCTTC
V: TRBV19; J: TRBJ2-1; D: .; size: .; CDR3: CASSIFDEQFF; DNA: TGTGCCAGTAGTATATTCGATGAGCAGTTCTTC
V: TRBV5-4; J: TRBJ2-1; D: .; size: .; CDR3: CASSAEGHEQFF; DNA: TGTGCCAGCAGCGCGGAAGGCCATGAGCAGTTCTTC
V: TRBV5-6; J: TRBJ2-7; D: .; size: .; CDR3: CASSLTGPSYEQYF; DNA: TGTGCCAGCAGCTTGACAGGGCCTTCCTACGAGCAGTACTTC
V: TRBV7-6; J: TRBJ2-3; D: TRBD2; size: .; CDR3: CASSNLAGGQATDTQYF; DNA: TGTGCCAGCAGCAACCTAGCGGGAGGGCAGGCCACAGATACGCAGTATTTT
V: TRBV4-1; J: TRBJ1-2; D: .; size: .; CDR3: CASSQVGGLHYGYTF; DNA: TGCGCCAGCAGCCAAGTAGGCGGACTACACTATGGCTACACCTTC
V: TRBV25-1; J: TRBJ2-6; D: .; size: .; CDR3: CASSPPGGFGANVLTF; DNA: TGTGCCAGCAGTCCCCCAGGGGGGTTTGGGGCCAACGTCCTGACTTTC
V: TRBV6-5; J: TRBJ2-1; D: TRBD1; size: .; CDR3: CASSPTGTANEQFF; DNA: TGTGCCAGCAGTCCCACCGGGACAGCGAATGAGCAGTTCTTC